One and the same sample provided the 14 T cell receptor beta chains below, sequenced in a study of blood T cell repertoires in COVID-19. Profiling relied on immunoSEQ multiplex PCR, and the TCRdb table lists in-frame clones only, not all of them. The repertoire includes 200,000 or so clones, around four fifths of them detected once, and about 5.1% sits in the top ten. The sequencing input was peripheral blood. These receptors were taken from a woman aged 55-69 years who had recovered from COVID-19.

In the case of this clone: This may be a read error, as it is one base from a much larger clone. The chain combines TRBV7-8 with TRBJ2-7, with unresolved D. Trimming stripped 0 bases from V and 2 bases from J, with 5 bases between. The CDR3 sequence is 13 residues long. Germline CDR1 is SGHVS and CDR2 is FQNEAQ. The CDR3 DNA reads TGTGCCAGCAGCTTAGCACAGCCCTACGAGCAGTACTTC. Encoded protein: CASSLAQPYEQYF. Full variable domain (missing parts from reference TRBV7-8 and TRBJ2-7): GAGVSQSPRYKVAKRGQDVALRCDPISGHVSLFWYQQALGQGPEFLTYFQNEAQLDKSGLPSDRFFAERPEGSVSTLKIQRTQQEDSAVYLCASSLAQPYEQYFGPGTRLTVT.

The J gene is TRBJ2-7, the V gene TRBV3-1 (or the pseudogene TRBV3-2); a possible D gene is TRBD1 (6 bases). CDR3 length equals 16 residues. CDR1 and CDR2 from the germline V gene are LGHDT and YNNKEL (reference sequence). The ends were cut back, 5 bases at V and 1 base at J, with 18 bases in the middle. The CDR3 DNA reads TGTGCCAGCAGCGCCACAGCCCTACAGGGTTCCTACGAGCAGTACTTC. Its protein is CASSATALQGSYEQYF.

The genes are TRBV7-9 and TRBJ1-2; D might be TRBD1 (5 bases). This CDR3 spans 14 amino acids. The germline CDR1 and CDR2 sequences are SEHNR and FQNEAQ (reference sequence). V lost 5 bases and J lost 7, with 17 bases in between. The CDR3 coding sequence is TGTGCCAGCAGCCTAGGTGGGGGGACGGGTGGCTACACCTTC. It translates to CASSLGGGTGGYTF. Variable domain in full (rest from reference TRBV7-9 and TRBJ1-2): DTGVSQNPRHKITKRGQNVTFRCDPISEHNRLYWYRQTLGQGPEFLTYFQNEAQLEKSRLLSDRFSAERPKGSFSTLEIQRTEQGDSAMYLCASSLGGGTGGYTFGSGTRLTVV.

The rearrangement uses TRBV10-3 and TRBJ2-5; tentatively, D is TRBD2 (5 bases). The CDR3 contains 12 residues. From germline, CDR1 is ENHRY and CDR2 SYGVKD. V lost 10 bases and J 4 bases, leaving 13 bases between the germline ends. The CDR3 region is CASQDLSETQYF. CDR3 DNA sequence: TGTGCCAGCCAGGACTTGTCAGAGACCCAGTACTTC.

V and J are TRBV5-1 and TRBJ1-2; 7 bases match TRBD1. The V gene end was trimmed by 0 bases and the J gene end by 3 bases; junction bases not matched to a gene: 2. The germline gives CDR1 SGHRS, CDR2 YFSETQ. CDR3 length equals 14 residues. Here the CDR3 reads CASSLETGYYGYTF. Here the CDR3 DNA reads TGCGCCAGCAGCTTGGAGACAGGGTACTATGGCTACACCTTC.

This clone came up many times. The rearrangement uses TRBV18 and TRBJ2-2; TRBD2 aligns across 8 bases. The trim removed 3 bases at V and 7 bases at J, leaving 4 bases unmatched. The CDR3 covers 14 residues. Germline lookup yields CDR1 KGHSH and CDR2 LQKENI. The CDR3 spells CASSPGRASGELFF. CDR3 in DNA: TGTGCCAGCTCACCCGGGAGGGCGAGCGGGGAGCTGTTTTTT.

This clone showed up just a few times. The chain uses TRBV3-1 (or the pseudogene TRBV3-2) and TRBJ1-2; 8 positions match TRBD1. The V gene end was trimmed by 4 bases and the J gene end by 3 bases; junction bases not matched to a gene: 4. Germline V lookup: CDR1 LGHDT, CDR2 YNNKEL (reference sequence). The CDR3 loop spans 14 amino acids. CDR3: CASSRGQGDYGYTF. CDR3 DNA sequence: TGTGCCAGCAGCCGCGGACAGGGTGACTATGGCTACACCTTC.

This clone was picked up a small number of times. The rearrangement joins TRBV19 to TRBJ1-1; tentative D call: TRBD1 (5 bases). Trimming removed 4 bases from V and 0 bases from J, with 15 bases in between. The germline V gene has CDR1 LNHDA and CDR2 SQIVND (reference sequence). This CDR3 comprises 16 residues. The CDR3 sequence: CASSRATGGVNTEAFF. In DNA, the CDR3 is TGTGCCAGTAGTAGGGCGACCGGAGGGGTGAACACTGAAGCTTTCTTT.

This chain joins TRBV7-6 and TRBJ1-2; TRBD1 might be the D (6 bases). CDR1 and CDR2 (germline): SGHVS, FNYEAQ. This CDR3 has 14 amino acids. Trimming pared 3 bases from V and 6 bases from J, leaving 14 bases between. The CDR3 nucleotides read TGTGCCAGCAGCTTCAGGGGAAGGGGTGATGGCTACACCTTC. As protein: CASSFRGRGDGYTF.

V gene TRBV18 combines with J gene TRBJ1-1, with TRBD1 identical over 9 bases. Germline V gives CDR1 KGHSH, CDR2 LQKENI. Trimming took 5 bases from V and 8 from J; bases not matched to a gene: 3. This CDR3 has 12 amino acids. CDR3 in DNA: TGTGCCAGCTCATTAGGACAGGGGGAAGCTTTCTTT. This codes for CASSLGQGEAFF.

The rearrangement uses TRBV9 and TRBJ2-7, with 9 nucleotides matching TRBD1. CDR1 and CDR2 (germline): SGDLS, YYNGEE. Trimming removed 4 bases from V and 3 bases from J; junction bases left unmatched: 5. The CDR3 has 14 amino acids. The CDR3 bases are TGTGCCAGCAGCAACGGACAGGGGAACTACGAGCAGTACTTC. It translates to CASSNGQGNYEQYF. The variable domain in full, with the rest retrieved from reference TRBV9 and TRBJ2-7, is DSGVTQTPKHLITATGQRVTLRCSPRSGDLSVYWYQQSLDQGLQFLIQYYNGEERAKGNILERFSAQQFPDLHSELNLSSLELGDSALYFCASSNGQGNYEQYFGPGTRLTVT.

The chain recombines TRBV30 with TRBJ1-2; D remains ambiguous. Germline CDR1 is GTSNPN and CDR2 is SVGIG (reference sequence). V lost 5 bases and J lost 4, with 8 bases in between. The CDR3 consists of 11 residues. The CDR3 region is CAWGNSYGYTF. Here the CDR3 DNA reads TGTGCCTGGGGGAACAGCTATGGCTACACCTTC. Based on the CDR3 plus reference TRBV30 and TRBJ1-2, the full variable domain is SQTIHQWPATLVQPVGSPLSLECTVEGTSNPNLYWYRQAAGRGLQLLFYSVGIGQISSEVPQNLSASRPQDRQFILSSKKLLLSDSGFYLCAWGNSYGYTFGSGTRLTVV.

The chain carries TRBV4-1 and TRBJ2-1; TRBD2 matches 10 bases. Germline values: CDR1 MGHRA, CDR2 YSYEKL. The CDR3 runs to 15 residues. Trimming cost V 1 base and J 7 bases; bases outside gene matches: 4. The CDR3 protein is CASSQGGLARNEQFF. The CDR3 DNA sequence: TGCGCCAGCAGCCAAGGGGGACTAGCGAGGAATGAGCAGTTCTTC.

The DNA of the CDR3 is TGCGCCAGCAGCCAAGTGGCTAGCGGGCGGAGGGACTACGAGCAGTACTTC. Residues: CASSQVASGRRDYEQYF. The genes are TRBV4-3 and TRBJ2-7, with 8 bases fitting TRBD2. J gave up 3 bases and V 1 base, and 11 bases lay outside the gene matches. The CDR3 consists of 17 residues. In germline, CDR1 is LGHNA, CDR2 YSLEER.